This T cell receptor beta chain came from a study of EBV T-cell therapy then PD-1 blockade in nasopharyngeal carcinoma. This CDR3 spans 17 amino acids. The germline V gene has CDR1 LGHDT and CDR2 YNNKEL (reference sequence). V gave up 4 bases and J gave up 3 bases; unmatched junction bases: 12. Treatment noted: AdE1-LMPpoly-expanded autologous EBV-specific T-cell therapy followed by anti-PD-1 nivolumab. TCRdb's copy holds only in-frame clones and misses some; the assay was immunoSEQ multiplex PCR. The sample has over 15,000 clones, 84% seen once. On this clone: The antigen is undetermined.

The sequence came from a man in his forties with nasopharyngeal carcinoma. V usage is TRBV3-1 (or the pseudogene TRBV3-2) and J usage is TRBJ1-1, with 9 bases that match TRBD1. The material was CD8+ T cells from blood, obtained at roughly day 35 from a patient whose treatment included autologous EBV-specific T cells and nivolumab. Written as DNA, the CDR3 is TGTGCCAGCAGCCCAGGGTGGGACAGGGAGGAAGACACTGAAGCTTTCTTT. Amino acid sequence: CASSPGWDREEDTEAFF.